Listed here is a single TCR beta chain. Its antigen is not identified. These data come from a study of OX40 agonist ivuxolimab in advanced cancers. Whole-study context: Every 2 weeks, patients got intravenous ivuxolimab at one of six dose levels (0.01-10 mg/kg). A diagnosis of hepatocellular carcinoma, melanoma, renal cell or head and neck cancer was present in dose-escalation patients.

The table came from immunoSEQ multiplex PCR; TCRdb's copy has only in-frame clones and leaves some out. The sample has about 45,000 clones, more than 80% seen once; the top ten hold roughly 16%. Deletions cut 9 bases from V and 6 bases from J, with 20 bases between. This CDR3 comprises 14 residues. Germline-derived CDR1 and CDR2 are LNHDA and SQIVND (reference sequence). Notes on the study in general: There was clonal expansion of CD4+ and CD8+ blood T cells by week 6 at 0.1 to 3.0 mg/kg.

J is TRBJ1-2 and V is TRBV19; D is uncertain. The sequenced sample was CD4+ or CD8+ T cells sorted from blood, obtained in a trial of the OX40 agonist ivuxolimab. This TCR derives from an adult with an advanced solid tumor such as melanoma, head and neck, liver or kidney cancer. CDR3 protein: CASKGGNPTHGYTF. For the CDR3, the DNA is TGTGCCAGCAAGGGAGGGAACCCGACACATGGCTACACCTTC.